A selection of T cell receptor beta chains follows, all from one sample in a study of cytomegalovirus exposure and HLA in healthy donors. Data came from immunoSEQ multiplex PCR; TCRdb stores just in-frame clones and leaves some out. Seen in this sample are around 150,000 clones; the ten most common clones hold over 1%. Input material: PBMCs. The receptors here all came from a woman between 55 and 75 years old in good health and CMV-seronegative. CDR3s include the opening cysteine and the closing phenylalanine or tryptophan. Each record gives: V gene, D gene, J gene, CDR3 DNA, CDR3 protein. A D gene is named only where the DNA matches it firmly.

V gene: TRBV29-1; D gene: .; J gene: TRBJ1-1; CDR3 DNA: TGCAGCTCAGGCGAGGAAGCTTTCTTT; CDR3 protein: CSSGEEAFF
V gene: TRBV5-1; D gene: .; J gene: TRBJ1-1; CDR3 DNA: TGCGCCAGCAGCGGGACTCCCCCAGGCACTGAAGCTTTCTTT; CDR3 protein: CASSGTPPGTEAFF
V gene: TRBV11-2; D gene: .; J gene: TRBJ2-7; CDR3 DNA: TGTGCCAGCAGCTTAGTCCTCGGCGGGGAGCAGTACTTC; CDR3 protein: CASSLVLGGEQYF
V gene: TRBV6-4; D gene: TRBD1; J gene: TRBJ2-3; CDR3 DNA: TGTGCCAGCAGCCTAGGGGGCACAGGGAGAGCGGATACGCAGTATTTT; CDR3 protein: CASSLGGTGRADTQYF
V gene: TRBV6-1; D gene: TRBD1; J gene: TRBJ2-6; CDR3 DNA: TGTGCCAGCAGTGCGGGACAGGTCAGCTCTGGGGCCAACGTCCTGACTTTC; CDR3 protein: CASSAGQVSSGANVLTF
V gene: TRBV6-5; D gene: TRBD1; J gene: TRBJ2-4; CDR3 DNA: TGTGCCAGCAGTTACTCGGGACAGTTAAACATTCAGTACTTC; CDR3 protein: CASSYSGQLNIQYF
V gene: TRBV5-6; D gene: TRBD1; J gene: TRBJ1-1; CDR3 DNA: TGTGCCAGCAGCCGGGGACAGCTCGACAACACTGAAGCTTTCTTT; CDR3 protein: CASSRGQLDNTEAFF
V gene: TRBV9; D gene: TRBD1; J gene: TRBJ1-2; CDR3 DNA: TGTGCCAGCAGGACCGGGACAGGGGTTCAGTATGGCTACACCTTC; CDR3 protein: CASRTGTGVQYGYTF
V gene: TRBV6-5; D gene: .; J gene: TRBJ1-1; CDR3 DNA: TGTGCCAGCAGTTACTGGCTGAACACTGAAGCTTTCTTT; CDR3 protein: CASSYWLNTEAFF
V gene: TRBV7-3; D gene: TRBD1; J gene: TRBJ2-7; CDR3 DNA: TGTGCCAGCAGCTTAGGGCAGGGGGTCTACGAGCAGTACTTC; CDR3 protein: CASSLGQGVYEQYF
V gene: TRBV29-1; D gene: .; J gene: TRBJ2-6; CDR3 DNA: TGCAGCGTTGTATCTGGGGCCAACGTCCTGACTTTC; CDR3 protein: CSVVSGANVLTF
V gene: TRBV12-5; D gene: .; J gene: TRBJ2-2; CDR3 DNA: TGTGCTAGTGGTTTGACAGGGCTGAACACCGGGGAGCTGTTTTTT; CDR3 protein: CASGLTGLNTGELFF
V gene: TRBV27; D gene: TRBD2; J gene: TRBJ2-3; CDR3 DNA: TGTGCTACACAGGGACTAGCGGGCCTCCGCACAGATACGCAGTATTTT; CDR3 protein: CATQGLAGLRTDTQYF
V gene: TRBV7-9; D gene: .; J gene: TRBJ1-2; CDR3 DNA: TGTGCCAGCAGCCCCGGGAGGGATGGCTACACCTTC; CDR3 protein: CASSPGRDGYTF
V gene: TRBV7-9; D gene: TRBD1; J gene: TRBJ1-1; CDR3 DNA: TGTGCCAGCAGCCTCATGCAGGGGGCGAACACTGAAGCTTTCTTT; CDR3 protein: CASSLMQGANTEAFF
V gene: TRBV18; D gene: TRBD1; J gene: TRBJ2-7; CDR3 DNA: TGTGCCAGCTCACCCAGAGCCGGCAGGGGGTACGAGCAGTACTTC; CDR3 protein: CASSPRAGRGYEQYF
V gene: TRBV7-9; D gene: .; J gene: TRBJ2-5; CDR3 DNA: TGTGCCAGCAGCCCAGGGGAAGAGACGGCCCAGTACTTC; CDR3 protein: CASSPGEETAQYF
V gene: TRBV7-2; D gene: .; J gene: TRBJ2-5; CDR3 DNA: TGTGCCAGCAGCCCAAGCGGGTTCGAGACCCAGTACTTC; CDR3 protein: CASSPSGFETQYF
V gene: TRBV7-8; D gene: .; J gene: TRBJ1-2; CDR3 DNA: TGTGCCAGCAGCTTAGCTCCAGACTATGGCTACACCTTC; CDR3 protein: CASSLAPDYGYTF
V gene: TRBV19; D gene: .; J gene: TRBJ2-7; CDR3 DNA: TGTGCCAGTAGTATAGTACGGAGTGTTGCAGGGATCAACGAGCAGTACTTC; CDR3 protein: CASSIVRSVAGINEQYF
V gene: TRBV5-1; D gene: TRBD1; J gene: TRBJ1-1; CDR3 DNA: TGCGCCAGCAGCGTCGGACAGGGGACTGAAGCTTTCTTT; CDR3 protein: CASSVGQGTEAFF
V gene: TRBV5-1; D gene: .; J gene: TRBJ1-1; CDR3 DNA: TGCGCCAGCAGCTTGTGGGCAGGGCTTAGGAACACTGAAGCTTTCTTT; CDR3 protein: CASSLWAGLRNTEAFF
V gene: TRBV29-1; D gene: TRBD1; J gene: TRBJ2-2; CDR3 DNA: TGCAGCGCCACAGGGGTATCGAACACCGGGGAGCTGTTTTTT; CDR3 protein: CSATGVSNTGELFF
V gene: TRBV7-9; D gene: .; J gene: TRBJ1-2; CDR3 DNA: TGTGCCAGCAGCCGACCGGAGGGGAACTATGGCTACACCTTC; CDR3 protein: CASSRPEGNYGYTF
V gene: TRBV6-1; D gene: TRBD2; J gene: TRBJ2-3; CDR3 DNA: TGTGCCAGCCCCAGGGCGGGAGTCTCCACAGATACGCAGTATTTT; CDR3 protein: CASPRAGVSTDTQYF
V gene: TRBV5-1; D gene: TRBD1; J gene: TRBJ2-2; CDR3 DNA: TGCGCCAGCGGCTTCAGCACAGGGGTGACCGGGGAGCTGTTTTTT; CDR3 protein: CASGFSTGVTGELFF
V gene: TRBV6-1; D gene: TRBD2; J gene: TRBJ2-1; CDR3 DNA: TGTGCCAGCAGTGAAGACGAGGGACTAGCGGGTTACAATGAGCAGTTCTTC; CDR3 protein: CASSEDEGLAGYNEQFF
V gene: TRBV5-4; D gene: TRBD1; J gene: TRBJ2-1; CDR3 DNA: TGTGCCAGCAGTTCGCTTGGACAGGGGCCCAATGAGCAGTTCTTC; CDR3 protein: CASSSLGQGPNEQFF
V gene: TRBV6-5; D gene: .; J gene: TRBJ2-7; CDR3 DNA: TGTGCCAGCAGCTTGAACAGGGCCTCCTACGAGCAGTACTTC; CDR3 protein: CASSLNRASYEQYF
V gene: TRBV4-3; D gene: .; J gene: TRBJ2-2; CDR3 DNA: TGCGCCAGCAGCCAAGGGGGGGTCACAGTCGTGGGGGAGCTGTTTTTT; CDR3 protein: CASSQGGVTVVGELFF
V gene: TRBV18; D gene: .; J gene: TRBJ2-1; CDR3 DNA: TGTGCCAGCTCACCGGGCCGGGGAGATGAGCAGTTCTTC; CDR3 protein: CASSPGRGDEQFF
V gene: TRBV7-9; D gene: .; J gene: TRBJ1-5; CDR3 DNA: TGTGCCAGCAGCTTAGTGGGCAGGGGTGAGAATCAGCCCCAGCATTTT; CDR3 protein: CASSLVGRGENQPQHF
V gene: TRBV27; D gene: .; J gene: TRBJ1-1; CDR3 DNA: TGTGCCAGCAGTTTGAAGACACAGGTCACTGAAGCTTTCTTT; CDR3 protein: CASSLKTQVTEAFF
V gene: TRBV4-1; D gene: TRBD2; J gene: TRBJ2-7; CDR3 DNA: TGCGCCAGCAGCCAGTATAGCGGGAGGGTCTACGAGCAGTACTTC; CDR3 protein: CASSQYSGRVYEQYF
V gene: TRBV4-1; D gene: .; J gene: TRBJ1-1; CDR3 DNA: TGCGCCAGCCGTGACAGCCCCATGAACACTGAAGCTTTCTTT; CDR3 protein: CASRDSPMNTEAFF
V gene: TRBV18; D gene: TRBD2; J gene: TRBJ2-1; CDR3 DNA: TGTGCCAGCTCACCACCTAGCGGGCGGACGATATATGAGCAGTTCTTC; CDR3 protein: CASSPPSGRTIYEQFF
V gene: TRBV4-3; D gene: TRBD2; J gene: TRBJ2-1; CDR3 DNA: TGCGCCAGCAGCCGGACTAGCGGGCCCGGCTCCTACAATGAGCAGTTCTTC; CDR3 protein: CASSRTSGPGSYNEQFF
V gene: TRBV4-1; D gene: .; J gene: TRBJ1-2; CDR3 DNA: TGCGCCAGCAGCCAAGAGTCCGGGATTGGAGGCTACACCTTC; CDR3 protein: CASSQESGIGGYTF
V gene: TRBV7-9; D gene: .; J gene: TRBJ2-3; CDR3 DNA: TGTGCCAGCAGCCCAACGGGGGGCCGCACAGATACGCAGTATTTT; CDR3 protein: CASSPTGGRTDTQYF
V gene: TRBV7-8; D gene: .; J gene: TRBJ1-6; CDR3 DNA: TGTGCCAGCAGCCCAACTCAATCACCCCTCCACTTT; CDR3 protein: CASSPTQSPLHF